This TCR beta chain was profiled in a study of CD8+CD57+ T cells in acquired aplastic anemia. General study points: Patient and control CD8+ Simpson's diversity was not significantly different.

Using genomic DNA as the template, TCR beta VDJ and CDR3 profiling was carried out. TCRdb recomputed calls from the reads with MiXCR, one row per CDR3 protein. The sample lists 150,000 to 200,000 distinct CDR3 sequences; approximately 43% were seen once. Germline CDR1 is SGHAT and CDR2 is FQNNGV. With V trimmed by 5 bases and J by 0 bases, 2 bases remained unmatched. The CDR3 runs to 16 residues. This clonotype was found many times. The antigen remains unidentified. Sample: sorted CD4+, CD8+, or CD8+CD57+ T cells (not recorded which) from PBMCs. The genes are TRBV11-2 and TRBJ2-3; 13 bases are shared with TRBD2. The source of this sequence is a human donor in good health. The CDR3 coding sequence is TGTGCCAGCAGCACGGGACTAGCGGGGAGCACAGATACGCAGTATTTT. It is translated as CASSTGLAGSTDTQYF. Full variable domain (missing parts from reference TRBV11-2 and TRBJ2-3): EAGVAQSPRYKIIEKRQSVAFWCNPISGHATLYWYQQILGQGPKLLIQFQNNGVVDDSQLPKDRFSAERLKGVDSTLKIQPAKLEDSAVYLCASSTGLAGSTDTQYFGPGTRLTVL.